One sample yielded the 5 T cell receptor beta chains listed below, sequenced in a study of cytomegalovirus exposure and HLA in healthy donors. Using immunoSEQ multiplex PCR, the repertoire was profiled, and TCRdb retains in-frame clones only, with some absent. This table has around 250,000 clones, roughly 89% appearing once. The material sequenced was PBMCs. These receptors all come from a woman aged 18-29 years in good health and CMV-seronegative.

The CDR3 loop reads CAWRPSGATNEKLFF. CDR3 DNA sequence: TGTGCCTGGAGGCCATCAGGTGCAACTAATGAAAAACTGTTTTTT. The genes are TRBV30 and TRBJ1-4; D call uncertain. The CDR3 is 15 residues long. With 3 bases removed from V and 0 bases from J, the gap between germline ends came to 11 bases. CDR1 is GTSNPN, CDR2 SVGIG, per germline (reference sequence).

The rearrangement joins TRBV15 to TRBJ2-7; TRBD2 matches at 14 bases. This CDR3 is 18 amino acids long. The J segment lost 0 bases and the V segment lost 6 bases, leaving 10 bases of the junction unmatched. Germline V gives CDR1 LNHNV, CDR2 YYDKDF (reference sequence). CDR3 bases: TGTGCCACCAGTTCACCGGGACTAGCGGGGGCGAGCTCCTACGAGCAGTACTTC. Its translation: CATSSPGLAGASSYEQYF.

The J gene is TRBJ1-2, the V gene TRBV4-1; D possibly corresponds to TRBD1 (5 bases). The CDR3 extends over 18 amino acids. The V and J ends lost 3 bases and 4 bases respectively, with 24 bases between them. Germline CDR1 is MGHRA and CDR2 is YSYEKL. Written as DNA, the CDR3 is TGCGCCAGCAGCCAGCCCCAGGGATGGACGGAAGACAGCTATGGCTACACCTTC. This codes for CASSQPQGWTEDSYGYTF.

The chain links TRBV9 to TRBJ1-6; 7 bases match TRBD1. J was trimmed by 4 bases and V by 3 bases; bases with no gene match: 4. Germline CDR1 SGDLS, CDR2 YYNGEE. The CDR3 spans 15 residues. The CDR3 DNA reads TGTGCCAGCAGCGACAGGGGTGCATATAATTCACCCCTCCACTTT. This gives the protein CASSDRGAYNSPLHF. The full variable domain, with the rest looked up from reference TRBV9 and TRBJ1-6, is DSGVTQTPKHLITATGQRVTLRCSPRSGDLSVYWYQQSLDQGLQFLIQYYNGEERAKGNILERFSAQQFPDLHSELNLSSLELGDSALYFCASSDRGAYNSPLHFGNGTRLTVT.

This chain uses TRBV6-6 with TRBJ2-3; 10 bases fit TRBD1. CDR3 size: 15 residues. Trimming at V came to 6 bases and at J to 2 bases, leaving 5 bases not matched to a gene. Germline CDR1 reads MNHNY; CDR2 reads SVGAGI (reference sequence). The CDR3 DNA is TGTGCCAGCAGCGAGACAGGGGGCGCCACAGATACGCAGTATTTT. Translation gives CASSETGGATDTQYF.